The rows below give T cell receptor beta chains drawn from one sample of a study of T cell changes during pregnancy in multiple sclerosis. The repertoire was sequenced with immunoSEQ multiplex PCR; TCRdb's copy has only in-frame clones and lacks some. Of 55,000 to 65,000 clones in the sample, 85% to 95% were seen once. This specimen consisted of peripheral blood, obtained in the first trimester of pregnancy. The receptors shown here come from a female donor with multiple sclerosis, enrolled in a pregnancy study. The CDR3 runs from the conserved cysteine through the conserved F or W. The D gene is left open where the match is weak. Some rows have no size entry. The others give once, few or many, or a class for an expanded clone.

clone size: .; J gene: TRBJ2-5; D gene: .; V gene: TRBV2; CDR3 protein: CASSVSEALAMETQYF; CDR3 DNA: TGTGCCAGCAGCGTAAGTGAAGCTCTAGCGATGGAGACCCAGTACTTC
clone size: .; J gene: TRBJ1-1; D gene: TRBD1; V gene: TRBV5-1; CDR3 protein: CASSLAGTVNTEAFF; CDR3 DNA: TGCGCCAGCAGCTTGGCCGGGACAGTGAACACTGAAGCTTTCTTT
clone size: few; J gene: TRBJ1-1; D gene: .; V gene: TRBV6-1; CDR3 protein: CASSEVPVNTEAFF; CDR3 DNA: TGTGCCAGCAGTGAAGTTCCCGTTAACACTGAAGCTTTCTTT
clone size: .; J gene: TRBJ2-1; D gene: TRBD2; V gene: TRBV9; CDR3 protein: CASSLAGGRENEQFF; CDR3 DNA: TGTGCCAGCAGTCTAGCGGGGGGGCGGGAGAATGAGCAGTTCTTC
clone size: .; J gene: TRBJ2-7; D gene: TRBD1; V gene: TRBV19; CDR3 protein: CASTDRGGEQYF; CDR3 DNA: TGTGCCAGTACGGACAGGGGCGGGGAGCAGTACTTC
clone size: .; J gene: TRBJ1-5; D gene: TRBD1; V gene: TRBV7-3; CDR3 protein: CASSLTGGGQPQHF; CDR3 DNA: TGTGCCAGCAGCTTAACAGGGGGCGGTCAGCCCCAGCATTTT
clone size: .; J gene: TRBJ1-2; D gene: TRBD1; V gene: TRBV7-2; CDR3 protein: CASSETGPVGYTF; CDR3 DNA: TGTGCCAGCAGCGAGACAGGGCCCGTGGGCTACACCTTC
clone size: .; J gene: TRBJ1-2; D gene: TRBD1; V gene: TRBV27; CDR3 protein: CASSLQGANNYGYTF; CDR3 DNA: TGTGCCAGCAGTTTACAGGGGGCAAATAACTATGGCTACACCTTC
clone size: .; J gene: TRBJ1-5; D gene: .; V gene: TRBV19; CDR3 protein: CASSIVRGASNQPQHF; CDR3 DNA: TGTGCCAGTAGTATAGTGCGCGGGGCTAGCAATCAGCCCCAGCATTTT
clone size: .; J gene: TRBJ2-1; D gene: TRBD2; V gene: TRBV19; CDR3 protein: CASSRGEAREQFF; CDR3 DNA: TGTGCCAGTAGTCGGGGGGAGGCGAGAGAGCAGTTCTTC
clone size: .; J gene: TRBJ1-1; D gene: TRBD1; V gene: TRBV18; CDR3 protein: CASSPIPKQGTEAFF; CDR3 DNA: TGTGCCAGCTCACCTATACCAAAACAGGGGACTGAAGCTTTCTTT
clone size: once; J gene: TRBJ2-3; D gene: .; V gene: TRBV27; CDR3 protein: CASTYGTSSADTQYF; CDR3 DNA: TGTGCCAGCACCTATGGGACTTCCTCCGCCGATACGCAGTATTTT
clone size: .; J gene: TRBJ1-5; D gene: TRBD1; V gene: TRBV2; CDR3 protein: CASSHRLTGASSNQPQHF; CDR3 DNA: TGTGCCAGCAGTCATCGACTTACAGGGGCATCTAGCAATCAGCCCCAGCATTTT
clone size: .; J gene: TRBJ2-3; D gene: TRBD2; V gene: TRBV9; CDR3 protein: CASTSGGAGDTQYF; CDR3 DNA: TGTGCCAGCACCAGCGGGGGGGCCGGGGATACGCAGTATTTT
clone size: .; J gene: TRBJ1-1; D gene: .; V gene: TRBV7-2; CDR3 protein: CASSLYPGGGREAFF; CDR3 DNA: TGTGCCAGCAGCTTATATCCAGGAGGTGGGCGGGAAGCTTTCTTT
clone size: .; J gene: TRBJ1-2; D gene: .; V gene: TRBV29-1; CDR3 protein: CSVQGGAHYGYTF; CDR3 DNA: TGCAGCGTTCAGGGAGGGGCTCACTATGGCTACACCTTC
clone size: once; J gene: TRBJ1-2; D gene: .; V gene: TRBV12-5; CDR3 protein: CASGLDPNYGYTF; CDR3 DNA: TGTGCTAGTGGTTTGGATCCAAACTATGGCTACACCTTC
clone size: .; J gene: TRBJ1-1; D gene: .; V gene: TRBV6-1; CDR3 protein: CASSEAWQGVQEAFF; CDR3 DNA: TGTGCCAGCAGTGAAGCGTGGCAGGGCGTGCAAGAAGCTTTCTTT
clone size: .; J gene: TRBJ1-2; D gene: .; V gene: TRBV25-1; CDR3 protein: CASSAPATGGYTF; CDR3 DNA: TGTGCCAGCAGCGCCCCCGCGACTGGTGGCTACACCTTC
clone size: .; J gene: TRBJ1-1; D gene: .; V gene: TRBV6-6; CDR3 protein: CASRGNTEAFF; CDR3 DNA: TGTGCCAGCCGCGGGAACACTGAAGCTTTCTTT